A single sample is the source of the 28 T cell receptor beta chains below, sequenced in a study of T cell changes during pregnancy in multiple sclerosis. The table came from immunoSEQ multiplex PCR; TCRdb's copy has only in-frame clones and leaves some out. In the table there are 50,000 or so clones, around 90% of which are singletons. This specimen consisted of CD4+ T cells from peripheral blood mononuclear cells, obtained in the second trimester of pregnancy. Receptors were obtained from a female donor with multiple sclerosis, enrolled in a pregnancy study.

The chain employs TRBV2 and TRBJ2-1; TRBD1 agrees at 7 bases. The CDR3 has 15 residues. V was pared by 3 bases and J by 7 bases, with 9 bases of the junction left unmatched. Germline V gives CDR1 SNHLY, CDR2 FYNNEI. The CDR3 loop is CASSEPRGRVNEQFF. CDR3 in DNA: TGTGCCAGCAGTGAGCCTAGGGGGCGGGTAAATGAGCAGTTCTTC.

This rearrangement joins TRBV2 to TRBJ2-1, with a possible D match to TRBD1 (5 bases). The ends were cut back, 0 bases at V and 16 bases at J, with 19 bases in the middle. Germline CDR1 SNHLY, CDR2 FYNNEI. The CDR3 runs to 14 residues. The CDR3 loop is CASSEARSRVSYFF. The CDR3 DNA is TGTGCCAGCAGTGAAGCAAGGTCCAGGGTTAGCTACTTCTTC. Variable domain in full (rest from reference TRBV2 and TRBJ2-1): EPEVTQTPSHQVTQMGQEVILRCVPISNHLYFYWYRQILGQKVEFLVSFYNNEISEKSEIFDDQFSVERPDGSNFTLKIRSTKLEDSAMYFCASSEARSRVSYFFGPGTRLTVL.

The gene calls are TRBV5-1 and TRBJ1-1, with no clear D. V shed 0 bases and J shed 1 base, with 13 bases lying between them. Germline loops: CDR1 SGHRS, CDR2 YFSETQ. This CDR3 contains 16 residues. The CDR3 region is CASSLDSPGSNTEAFF. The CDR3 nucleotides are TGCGCCAGCAGCTTGGACTCCCCGGGGTCGAACACTGAAGCTTTCTTT.

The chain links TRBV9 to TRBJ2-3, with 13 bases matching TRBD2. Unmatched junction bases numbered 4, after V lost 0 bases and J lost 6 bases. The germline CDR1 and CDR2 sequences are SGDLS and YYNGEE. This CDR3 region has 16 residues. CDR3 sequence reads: CASSVATSGGADTQYF. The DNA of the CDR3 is TGTGCCAGCAGCGTAGCTACTAGCGGGGGGGCTGATACGCAGTATTTT.

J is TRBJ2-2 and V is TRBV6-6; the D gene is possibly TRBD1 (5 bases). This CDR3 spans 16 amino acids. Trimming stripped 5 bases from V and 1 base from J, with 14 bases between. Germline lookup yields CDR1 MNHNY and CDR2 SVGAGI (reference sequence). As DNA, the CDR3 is TGTGCCAGCAGTCCCTACGCAGGGTGGAACACCGGGGAGCTGTTTTTT. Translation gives CASSPYAGWNTGELFF.

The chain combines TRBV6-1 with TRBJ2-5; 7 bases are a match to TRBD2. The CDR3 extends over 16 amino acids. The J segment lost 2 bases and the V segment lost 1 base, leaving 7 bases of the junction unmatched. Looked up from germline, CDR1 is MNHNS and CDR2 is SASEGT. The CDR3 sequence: CASSEGTMRGQETQYF. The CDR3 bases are TGTGCCAGCAGTGAAGGTACTATGCGGGGGCAAGAGACCCAGTACTTC.

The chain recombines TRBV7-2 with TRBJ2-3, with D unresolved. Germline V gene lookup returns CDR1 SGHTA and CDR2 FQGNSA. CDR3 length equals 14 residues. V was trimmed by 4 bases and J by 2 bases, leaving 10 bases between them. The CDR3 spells CASSSFPNTDTQYF. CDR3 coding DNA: TGTGCCAGCAGCTCATTTCCCAACACAGATACGCAGTATTTT.

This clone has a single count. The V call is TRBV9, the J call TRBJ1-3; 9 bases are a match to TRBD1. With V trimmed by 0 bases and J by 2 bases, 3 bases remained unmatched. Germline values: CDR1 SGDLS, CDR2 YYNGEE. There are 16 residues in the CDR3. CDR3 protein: CASSVVGTGTGNTIYF. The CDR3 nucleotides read TGTGCCAGCAGCGTAGTGGGGACAGGGACTGGAAACACCATATATTTT.

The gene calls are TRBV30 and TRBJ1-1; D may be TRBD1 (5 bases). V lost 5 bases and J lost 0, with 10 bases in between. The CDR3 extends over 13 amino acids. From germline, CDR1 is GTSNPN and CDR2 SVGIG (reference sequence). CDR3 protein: CAWGRGLNTEAFF. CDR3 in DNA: TGTGCCTGGGGAAGGGGTCTGAACACTGAAGCTTTCTTT.

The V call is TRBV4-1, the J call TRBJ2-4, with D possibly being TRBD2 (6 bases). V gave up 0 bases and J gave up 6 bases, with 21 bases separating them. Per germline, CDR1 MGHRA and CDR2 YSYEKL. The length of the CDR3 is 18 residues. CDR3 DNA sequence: TGCGCCAGCAGCCAAGATGGTCCGAGGCGGGGTGCCGTAAACATTCAGTACTTC. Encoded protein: CASSQDGPRRGAVNIQYF.

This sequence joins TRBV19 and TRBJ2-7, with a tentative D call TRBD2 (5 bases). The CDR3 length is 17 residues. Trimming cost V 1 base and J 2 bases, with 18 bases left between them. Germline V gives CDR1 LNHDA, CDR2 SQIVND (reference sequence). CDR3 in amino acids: CASSIGSGVTPTYEQYF. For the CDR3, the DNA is TGTGCCAGTAGTATAGGGTCCGGGGTAACCCCTACCTACGAGCAGTACTTC.

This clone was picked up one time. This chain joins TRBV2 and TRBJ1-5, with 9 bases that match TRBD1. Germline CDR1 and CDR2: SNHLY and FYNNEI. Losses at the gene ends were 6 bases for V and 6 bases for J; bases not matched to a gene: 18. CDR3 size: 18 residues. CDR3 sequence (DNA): TGTGCCAGCAGAGGGGACAGGGAGTCGAAAATACTGAGTCAGCCCCAGCATTTT. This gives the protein CASRGDRESKILSQPQHF.

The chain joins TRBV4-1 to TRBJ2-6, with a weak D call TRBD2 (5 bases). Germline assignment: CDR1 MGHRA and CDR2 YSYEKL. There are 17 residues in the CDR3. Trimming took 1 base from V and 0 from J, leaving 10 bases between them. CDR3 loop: CASSQVPLGSGANVLTF. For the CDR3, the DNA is TGCGCCAGCAGCCAAGTCCCACTAGGCTCTGGGGCCAACGTCCTGACTTTC.

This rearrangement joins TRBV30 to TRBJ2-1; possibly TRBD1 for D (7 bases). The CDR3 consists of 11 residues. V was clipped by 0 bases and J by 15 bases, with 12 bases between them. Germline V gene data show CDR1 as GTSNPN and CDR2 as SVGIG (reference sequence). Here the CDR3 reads CAWSVGGGRFF. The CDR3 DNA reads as TGTGCCTGGAGTGTCGGAGGGGGCAGGTTCTTC.

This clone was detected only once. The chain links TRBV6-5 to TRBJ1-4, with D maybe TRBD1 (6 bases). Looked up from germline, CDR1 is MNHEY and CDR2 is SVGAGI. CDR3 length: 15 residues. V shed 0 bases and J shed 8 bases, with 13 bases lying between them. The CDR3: CASSYSGGAGEKLFF. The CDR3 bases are TGTGCCAGCAGTTACTCAGGGGGGGCCGGGGAAAAACTGTTTTTT.

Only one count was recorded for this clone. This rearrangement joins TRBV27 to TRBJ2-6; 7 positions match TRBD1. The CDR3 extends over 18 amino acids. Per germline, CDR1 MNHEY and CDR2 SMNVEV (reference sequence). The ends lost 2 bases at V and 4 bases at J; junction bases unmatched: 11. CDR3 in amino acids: CASSLRTGALWGANVLTF. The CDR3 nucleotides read TGTGCCAGCAGTTTAAGAACAGGGGCTCTATGGGGGGCCAACGTCCTGACTTTC.

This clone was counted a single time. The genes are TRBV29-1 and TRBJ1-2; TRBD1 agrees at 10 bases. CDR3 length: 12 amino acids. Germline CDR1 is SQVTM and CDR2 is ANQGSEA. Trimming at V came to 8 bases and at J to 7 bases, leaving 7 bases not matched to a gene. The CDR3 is CSFGQGEGGYTF. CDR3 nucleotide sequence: TGCAGCTTCGGACAGGGGGAGGGTGGCTACACCTTC. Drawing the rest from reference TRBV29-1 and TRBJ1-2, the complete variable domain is SAVISQKPSRDICQRGTSLTIQCQVDSQVTMMFWYRQQPGQSLTLIATANQGSEATYESGFVIDKFPISRPNLTFSTLTVSNMSPEDSSIYLCSFGQGEGGYTFGSGTRLTVV.

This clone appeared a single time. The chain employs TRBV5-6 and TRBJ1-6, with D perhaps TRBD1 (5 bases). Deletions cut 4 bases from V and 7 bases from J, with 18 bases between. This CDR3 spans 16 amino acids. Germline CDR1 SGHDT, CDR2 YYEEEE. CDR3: CASSPRSGGGNSPLHF. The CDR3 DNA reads TGTGCCAGCAGCCCCCGGTCTGGGGGAGGGAATTCACCCCTCCACTTT.

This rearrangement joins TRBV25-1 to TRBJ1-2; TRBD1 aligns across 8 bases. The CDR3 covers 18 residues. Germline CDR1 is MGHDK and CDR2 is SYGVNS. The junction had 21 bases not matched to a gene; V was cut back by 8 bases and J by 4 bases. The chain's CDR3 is CASSLAFGQGKDFYGYTF. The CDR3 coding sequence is TGTGCCAGCTCCCTCGCCTTTGGACAGGGAAAGGATTTCTATGGCTACACCTTC.

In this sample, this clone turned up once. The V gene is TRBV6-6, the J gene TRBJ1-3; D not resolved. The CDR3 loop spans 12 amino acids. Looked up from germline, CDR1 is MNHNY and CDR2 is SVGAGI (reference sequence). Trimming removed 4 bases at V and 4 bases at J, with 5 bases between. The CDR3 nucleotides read TGTGCCAGCAGTTCCAGGGGAAACACCATATATTTT. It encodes CASSSRGNTIYF.

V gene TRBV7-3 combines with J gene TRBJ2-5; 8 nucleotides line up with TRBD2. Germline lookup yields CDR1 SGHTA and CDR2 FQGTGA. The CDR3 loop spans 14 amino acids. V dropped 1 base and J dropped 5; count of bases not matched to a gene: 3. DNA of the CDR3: TGTGCCAGCAGCTTAAACGGGGGGGGTGAGACCCAGTACTTC. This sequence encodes CASSLNGGGETQYF.

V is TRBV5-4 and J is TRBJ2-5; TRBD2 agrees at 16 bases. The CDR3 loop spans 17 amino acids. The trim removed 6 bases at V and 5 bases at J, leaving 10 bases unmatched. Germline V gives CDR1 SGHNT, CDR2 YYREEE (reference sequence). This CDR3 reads CASTPGTSGGAGETQYF. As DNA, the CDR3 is TGTGCCAGCACCCCCGGGACTAGCGGGGGGGCCGGGGAGACCCAGTACTTC.

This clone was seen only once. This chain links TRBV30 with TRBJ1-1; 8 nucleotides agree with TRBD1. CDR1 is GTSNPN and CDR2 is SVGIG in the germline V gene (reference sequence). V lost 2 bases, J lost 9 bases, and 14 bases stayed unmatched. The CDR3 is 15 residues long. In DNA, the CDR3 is TGTGCCTGGAGTCCCCCCATGCAGGGGGCCCGGAAAGCTTTCTTT. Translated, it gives CAWSPPMQGARKAFF.

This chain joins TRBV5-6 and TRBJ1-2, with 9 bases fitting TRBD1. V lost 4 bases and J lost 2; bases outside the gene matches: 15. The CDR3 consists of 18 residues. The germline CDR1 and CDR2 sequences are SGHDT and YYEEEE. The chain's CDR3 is CASSPRLLQGAKNYGYTF. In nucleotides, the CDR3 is TGTGCCAGCAGCCCAAGGCTCCTACAGGGGGCGAAGAACTATGGCTACACCTTC.

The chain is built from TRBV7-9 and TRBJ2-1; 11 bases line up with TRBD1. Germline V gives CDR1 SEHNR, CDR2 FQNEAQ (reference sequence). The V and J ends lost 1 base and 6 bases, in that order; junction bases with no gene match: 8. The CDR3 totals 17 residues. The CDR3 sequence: CASSLGTPGQGVNEQFF. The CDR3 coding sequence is TGTGCCAGCAGCTTAGGCACTCCGGGACAGGGGGTCAATGAGCAGTTCTTC.

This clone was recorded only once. The CDR3 DNA follows: TGTGCCAGCAGCCGACCTTTGGGGGGGCCCAACAATGAGCAGTTCTTC. Protein product: CASSRPLGGPNNEQFF. The V gene is TRBV5-4, the J gene TRBJ2-1; possible D gene TRBD2, 7 bases. Germline loops: CDR1 SGHNT, CDR2 YYREEE (reference sequence). The CDR3 is made up of 16 amino acids. The ends were cut back, 4 bases at V and 5 bases at J, with 19 bases in the middle.

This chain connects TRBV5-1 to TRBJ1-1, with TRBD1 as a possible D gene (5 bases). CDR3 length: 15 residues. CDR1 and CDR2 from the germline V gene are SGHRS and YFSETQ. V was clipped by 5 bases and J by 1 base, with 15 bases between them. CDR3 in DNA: TGCGCCAGCAGACACGACAGCCCGAGGAACACTGAAGCTTTCTTT. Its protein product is CASRHDSPRNTEAFF.

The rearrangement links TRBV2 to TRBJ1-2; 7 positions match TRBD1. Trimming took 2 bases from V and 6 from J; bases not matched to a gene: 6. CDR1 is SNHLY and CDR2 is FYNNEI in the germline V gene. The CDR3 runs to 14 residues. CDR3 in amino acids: CASSERGGQNGYTF. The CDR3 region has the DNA TGTGCCAGCAGTGAACGAGGGGGCCAGAATGGCTACACCTTC.